This TCR beta chain was captured in a study of blood T cell repertoires in COVID-19. About the research overall: The United States, Italy and Spain provided the acute and convalescent COVID-19 samples.

V was pared by 10 bases and J by 2 bases, with 11 bases between. The germline gives CDR1 MDHEN, CDR2 SYDVKM. This CDR3 has 12 amino acids. Authors' data handling: Nucleated cell counts were estimated from reference gene primer amplification. This table comes from immunoSEQ multiplex PCR, and its TCRdb copy is limited to in-frame clones, with some not included. V and J calls and clone size are given by that table; D and trimming were obtained from the DNA. The sample yields about 70,000 clones, around 80% seen once. The sequenced sample consisted of peripheral blood. The sequence was collected from a woman older than 75 with active or convalescent COVID-19. The chain employs TRBV28 and TRBJ1-2; tentative D call: TRBD1 (5 bases). This CDR3 is CAILSGNYGYTF. The CDR3 DNA sequence: TGTGCCATACTGTCAGGGAACTATGGCTACACCTTC.